This note documents a single T cell receptor beta chain sequence. The record originates from a study of T cell responses to AZD1222 COVID-19 vaccine. The germline CDR1 and CDR2 sequences are SQVTM and ANQGSEA. With 8 bases clipped from V and 9 bases from J, the junction kept 7 bases outside the gene matches. The CDR3 is 10 amino acids. Data came from immunoSEQ multiplex PCR; TCRdb stores just in-frame clones and leaves some out. The sample gives 79,000 or so clones, approximately 90% of which show up once; 5.3% is in the top ten. This receptor was taken from an adult who received the AZD1222 COVID-19 vaccine. This rearrangement joins TRBV29-1 to TRBJ2-7; 7 nucleotides align to TRBD1. The specimen comprised peripheral blood, sampled 28 days after the second AZD1222 dose. The CDR3 bases are TGCAGCCCCGGGCAGGGGGTGCAGTACGTC. Protein sequence: CSPGQGVQYV.